This TCR beta chain was profiled in a study of monozygotic twins with inflammatory bowel disease. For each CDR3 protein, TCRdb gives one entry from its re-call of the 5' RACE reads, without DNA. Its table lists approximately 420,000 distinct CDR3 sequences. CDR3 length: 16 residues. Germline assignment: CDR1 LGHNA and CDR2 YSLEER. The sample comprised blood. The V call is TRBV4-3, the J call TRBJ1-6. This TCR derives from a human donor with ulcerative colitis or Crohn's disease, or a healthy co-twin of an affected twin (not recorded which). CDR3 region: CASSQDPMSGPSPLHF.